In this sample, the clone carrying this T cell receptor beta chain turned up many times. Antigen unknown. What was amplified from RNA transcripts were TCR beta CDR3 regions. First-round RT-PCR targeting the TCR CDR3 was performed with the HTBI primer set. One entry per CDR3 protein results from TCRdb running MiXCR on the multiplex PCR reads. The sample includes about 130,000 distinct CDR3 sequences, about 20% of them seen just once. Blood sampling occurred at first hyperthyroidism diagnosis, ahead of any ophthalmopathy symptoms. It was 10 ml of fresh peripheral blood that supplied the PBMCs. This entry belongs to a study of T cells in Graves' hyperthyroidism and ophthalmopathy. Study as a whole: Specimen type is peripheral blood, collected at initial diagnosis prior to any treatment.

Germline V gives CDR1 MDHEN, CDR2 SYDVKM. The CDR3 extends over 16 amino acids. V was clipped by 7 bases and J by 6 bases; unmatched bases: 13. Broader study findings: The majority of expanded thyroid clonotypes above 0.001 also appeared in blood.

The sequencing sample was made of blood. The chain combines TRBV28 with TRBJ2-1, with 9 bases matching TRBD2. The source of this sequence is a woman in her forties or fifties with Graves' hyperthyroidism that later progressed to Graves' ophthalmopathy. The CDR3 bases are TGTGCCAGCACCCTCCTGTCCGGGACTAGCAGCAATGAGCAGTTCTTC. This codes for CASTLLSGTSSNEQFF.